One sample yielded the 28 T cell receptor beta chains listed below, sequenced in a study of T cell changes during pregnancy in multiple sclerosis. Sequencing was performed with immunoSEQ multiplex PCR; in TCRdb, only in-frame clones are kept and a portion is missing. The profile shows around 35,000 clones, 90% of them singletons. Sequenced material: CD8+ T cells from peripheral blood mononuclear cells, taken before pregnancy. Receptors were obtained from a female donor with multiple sclerosis, enrolled in a pregnancy study.

The chain uses TRBV4-2 and TRBJ1-1, with D possibly being TRBD1 (6 bases). The CDR3 consists of 15 residues. Trimming cost V 4 bases and J 1 base, with 13 bases left between them. Looked up from germline, CDR1 is LGHNA and CDR2 is YNFKEQ. The CDR3: CASSRSSQGNTEAFF. The DNA for the CDR3 is TGTGCCAGCAGCCGCTCATCACAGGGGAACACTGAAGCTTTCTTT.

The rearrangement joins TRBV7-9 to TRBJ2-1; 7 bases agree with TRBD1. Trimming removed 4 bases from V and 10 bases from J; junction bases left unmatched: 7. The CDR3 sequence is 13 residues long. Germline values: CDR1 SEHNR, CDR2 FQNEAQ (reference sequence). As DNA, the CDR3 is TGTGCCAGCAGCTCAGAGGTGGACAGGGAGCAGTTCTTC. Translated: CASSSEVDREQFF.

This clone was seen only once. Sequence at one end of the junction differs from germline and may be a read error. The chain recombines TRBV5-4 with TRBJ2-7, with TRBD2 identical over 7 bases. CDR1 is SGHNT and CDR2 is YYREEE in the germline V gene (reference sequence). The CDR3 covers 15 residues. The CDR3 sequence is CASSLSSGYSYEQYF. The CDR3 nucleotides read TGCGCCAGCAGCCTAAGTAGCGGGTACTCCTACGAGCAGTACTTC.

This chain joins TRBV18 and TRBJ1-1; TRBD1 is a possible D gene (6 bases). Germline V CDR1 and CDR2: KGHSH, LQKENI. CDR3 length: 12 amino acids. The ends were cut back, 2 bases at V and 8 bases at J, with 9 bases in the middle. CDR3 loop: CASSPTGQEAFF. CDR3 DNA sequence: TGTGCCAGCTCACCAACCGGACAGGAAGCTTTCTTT.

This chain connects TRBV30 to TRBJ2-7; TRBD2 is a possible D gene (7 bases). The CDR3 loop spans 14 amino acids. The V end lost 2 bases, the J end lost 2 bases, and 13 bases lay between the germline ends. Germline V gives CDR1 GTSNPN, CDR2 SVGIG (reference sequence). DNA for the CDR3: TGTGCCTGGAGTCCGGGGGGCCTTGCCTACGAGCAGTACTTC. Translation: CAWSPGGLAYEQYF.

This rearrangement joins TRBV30 to TRBJ2-2; weak D call: TRBD1 (6 bases). Germline V gene sequence: CDR1 GTSNPN, CDR2 SVGIG (reference sequence). This CDR3 region has 14 residues. Trimming left V 3 bases short and J 6 bases short, with 14 bases between. CDR3 nucleotides: TGTGCCTGGAGCTCCATCACAGGGCCCGGGGAGCTGTTTTTT. Its protein product is CAWSSITGPGELFF.

Here the CDR3 DNA reads TGTGCCAGCAAACCCTCTCAGAGCCGGGGGAACACTGAAGCTTTCTTT. Translating gives CASKPSQSRGNTEAFF. The J gene is TRBJ1-1, the V gene TRBV11-2; no reliable D call. The CDR3 spans 16 residues. V lost 7 bases to trimming and J lost 1 base, with 19 bases between them. Germline V lookup: CDR1 SGHAT, CDR2 FQNNGV. Full variable domain (remainder filled in from reference TRBV11-2 and TRBJ1-1): EAGVAQSPRYKIIEKRQSVAFWCNPISGHATLYWYQQILGQGPKLLIQFQNNGVVDDSQLPKDRFSAERLKGVDSTLKIQPAKLEDSAVYLCASKPSQSRGNTEAFFGQGTRLTVV.

This clone was seen once. DNA of the CDR3: TGTGCCAGCAGCCTGGGACAGGGGGCTTTAACGAACACTGAAGCTTTCTTT. It yields the protein CASSLGQGALTNTEAFF. The chain carries TRBV2 and TRBJ1-1; 12 bases are a match to TRBD1. This CDR3 has 17 residues. Trimming removed 6 bases from V and 1 base from J; junction bases left unmatched: 9. Germline V CDR1 and CDR2: SNHLY, FYNNEI.

The chain links TRBV6-5 to TRBJ2-5, with TRBD1 as a possible D gene (5 bases). CDR3 length: 14 amino acids. Germline V CDR1 and CDR2: MNHEY, SVGAGI. The V end lost 4 bases, the J end lost 4 bases, and 13 bases lay between the germline ends. The CDR3 nucleotides are TGTGCCAGCAGTTCAGGTGGGGCTCGAGAGACCCAGTACTTC. It codes for CASSSGGARETQYF.

V and J are TRBV11-2 and TRBJ2-1, with 9 bases identical to TRBD2. Germline V lookup: CDR1 SGHAT, CDR2 FQNNGV. The CDR3 runs 16 residues. Trimming took 3 bases from V and 4 from J; bases not matched to a gene: 7. The CDR3 loop is CASSFPTSGRYNEQFF. The CDR3 bases are TGTGCCAGCAGCTTTCCGACTAGCGGCCGATACAATGAGCAGTTCTTC. The full variable domain, in which reference TRBV11-2 and TRBJ2-1 provide the parts outside the CDR3, is EAGVAQSPRYKIIEKRQSVAFWCNPISGHATLYWYQQILGQGPKLLIQFQNNGVVDDSQLPKDRFSAERLKGVDSTLKIQPAKLEDSAVYLCASSFPTSGRYNEQFFGPGTRLTVL.

The chain joins TRBV4-1 to TRBJ2-7; D unresolved. V lost 5 bases and J lost 0, with 11 bases in between. The CDR3 runs to 14 residues. Germline V gives CDR1 MGHRA, CDR2 YSYEKL. The DNA of the CDR3 is TGCGCCAGCAGCTTAACTTCTAGCTCCTACGAGCAGTACTTC. This sequence encodes CASSLTSSSYEQYF.

This rearrangement joins TRBV27 to TRBJ2-7; 7 bases are shared with TRBD2. The CDR3 has 13 amino acids. The V gene's germline CDR1 is MNHEY and CDR2 SMNVEV (reference sequence). J was trimmed by 6 bases and V by 5 bases; bases with no gene match: 7. The CDR3 protein is CASSTRGDREQYF. DNA of the CDR3: TGTGCCAGCAGTACCCGGGGGGACCGCGAGCAGTACTTC.

V and J are TRBV11-2 and TRBJ1-2; D is possibly TRBD1 (5 bases). Germline CDR1 and CDR2: SGHAT and FQNNGV. This CDR3 region has 14 residues. Trimming pared 0 bases from V and 2 bases from J, leaving 7 bases between. For the CDR3, the DNA is TGTGCCAGCAGCTTAGAGCCAGGGAACTATGGCTACACCTTC. It yields the protein CASSLEPGNYGYTF. Filled out from reference TRBV11-2 and TRBJ1-2, the complete variable domain reads EAGVAQSPRYKIIEKRQSVAFWCNPISGHATLYWYQQILGQGPKLLIQFQNNGVVDDSQLPKDRFSAERLKGVDSTLKIQPAKLEDSAVYLCASSLEPGNYGYTFGSGTRLTVV.

The chain is built from TRBV27 and TRBJ2-5; possible D gene TRBD1, 6 bases. Germline CDR1 reads MNHEY; CDR2 reads SMNVEV (reference sequence). The CDR3 is 15 residues long. V was pared by 3 bases and J by 2 bases, with 13 bases between. CDR3 bases: TGTGCCAGCAGTTTTGGAGGCAGGGGACAAGAGACCCAGTACTTC. Translated: CASSFGGRGQETQYF.

This chain joins TRBV5-6 and TRBJ2-3; 9 bases align to TRBD2. V lost 0 bases and J lost 3; bases outside the gene matches: 5. The CDR3 sequence is 16 residues long. Germline V CDR1 and CDR2: SGHDT, YYEEEE. CDR3 loop: CASSLDSGGLTDTQYF. CDR3 sequence (DNA): TGTGCCAGCAGCTTGGACAGCGGGGGGTTGACAGATACGCAGTATTTT.

Only one count was recorded for this clone. The chain is built from TRBV29-1 and TRBJ2-7; possibly TRBD1 for D (6 bases). V was shortened by 7 bases and J by 2 bases, with 15 bases between the two germline ends. Germline V CDR1 and CDR2: SQVTM, ANQGSEA. The CDR3 sequence is 13 residues long. CDR3: CSARNRDTYEQYF. CDR3 sequence (DNA): TGCAGCGCGAGAAACAGGGACACCTACGAGCAGTACTTC.

The V call is TRBV5-1, the J call TRBJ2-5; 8 nucleotides line up with TRBD2. The CDR3 spans 16 residues. Trimming at V came to 0 bases and at J to 2 bases, leaving 6 bases not matched to a gene. Germline V CDR1 and CDR2: SGHRS, YFSETQ. The CDR3 loop is CASSLAGAGAQETQYF. CDR3 sequence (DNA): TGCGCCAGCAGCTTGGCCGGAGCGGGGGCACAAGAGACCCAGTACTTC.

A few counts support this clone. This chain joins TRBV19 and TRBJ1-1, with D possibly TRBD1 on 5 matching bases. Germline V gene sequence: CDR1 LNHDA, CDR2 SQIVND (reference sequence). The CDR3 has 14 amino acids. The V end was cut by 5 bases, the J end by 11 bases, with 21 bases between. The CDR3 DNA sequence: TGTGCCAGTAGTCTCGGGTCGGGACTACTGGGGGCTTTCTTT. Protein product: CASSLGSGLLGAFF.

The rearrangement links TRBV9 to TRBJ1-4, with D tentatively TRBD1 (6 bases). Germline-derived CDR1 and CDR2 are SGDLS and YYNGEE. V was trimmed by 3 bases and J by 11 bases, leaving 23 bases between them. CDR3 length: 16 residues. The CDR3 DNA follows: TGTGCCAGCAGCGGTACCCCGGGGGGCGTCGGCGGCAAACTGTTTTTT. Its protein product is CASSGTPGGVGGKLFF.

The rearrangement uses TRBV7-9 and TRBJ2-3; 7 bases are a match to TRBD1. CDR3 length: 13 amino acids. After removal of 5 bases from V and 3 bases from J, the junction contained 2 bases not matched to a gene. CDR1 SEHNR and CDR2 FQNEAQ come from the germline V gene (reference sequence). CDR3 coding DNA: TGTGCCAGCAGCGGCAGGGGGACAGATACGCAGTATTTT. The encoded protein is CASSGRGTDTQYF.

V usage is TRBV2 and J usage is TRBJ1-5; 7 bases fit TRBD1. The CDR3 covers 15 residues. Trimming cost V 4 bases and J 1 base; bases outside gene matches: 4. Per the germline V gene, CDR1 is SNHLY and CDR2 is FYNNEI. The CDR3 DNA is TGTGCCAGCAGTGGACAGGGTACGAGCAATCAGCCCCAGCATTTT. Translation gives CASSGQGTSNQPQHF.

The J gene is TRBJ2-7, the V gene TRBV7-9, with 14 bases identical to TRBD2. Trimming cost V 6 bases and J 6 bases; bases outside gene matches: 16. Germline-derived CDR1 and CDR2 are SEHNR and FQNEAQ (reference sequence). The CDR3 is 18 residues long. The CDR3 is CASRSTGTSGSPYGEQYF. CDR3 DNA: TGTGCCAGCAGGTCTACCGGGACTAGCGGGAGCCCTTACGGCGAGCAGTACTTC.

The chain joins TRBV27 to TRBJ1-3; D is unresolved. The CDR3 covers 14 residues. Trimming left V 6 bases short and J 0 bases short, with 9 bases between. Germline lookup yields CDR1 MNHEY and CDR2 SMNVEV (reference sequence). DNA of the CDR3: TGTGCCAGCAGATCCACTTACTCTGGAAACACCATATATTTT. This codes for CASRSTYSGNTIYF.

The chain combines TRBV10-3 with TRBJ2-1, with 7 bases matching TRBD2. The CDR3 has 15 amino acids. J lost 1 base, V lost 3 bases, and 3 bases had no gene match. From germline, CDR1 is ENHRY and CDR2 SYGVKD. The CDR3 protein is CAISDGLGSYNEQFF. The CDR3 bases are TGTGCCATCAGTGACGGACTAGGGTCCTACAATGAGCAGTTCTTC.

The chain employs TRBV2 and TRBJ1-5; perhaps TRBD1 as D (6 bases). The CDR3 is made up of 15 amino acids. Per germline, CDR1 SNHLY and CDR2 FYNNEI. V was trimmed by 6 bases and J by 3 bases, leaving 15 bases between them. The CDR3 DNA follows: TGTGCCAGCAGAGAGACAGGTGGCCTCAATCAGCCCCAGCATTTT. Translated, it gives CASRETGGLNQPQHF.

This sequence joins TRBV14 and TRBJ1-2, with D perhaps matching TRBD1 (5 bases). In germline, CDR1 is SGHDN, CDR2 FVKESK. The CDR3 length is 18 residues. Trimming pared 0 bases from V and 4 bases from J, leaving 21 bases between. The CDR3 loop is CASSQDGETGENFYGYTF. As DNA, the CDR3 is TGTGCCAGCAGCCAAGATGGAGAAACAGGCGAAAATTTCTATGGCTACACCTTC.

This chain connects TRBV2 to TRBJ1-2; 7 bases align to TRBD1. The CDR3 covers 12 residues. The J segment lost 4 bases and the V segment lost 10 bases, leaving 6 bases of the junction unmatched. From germline, CDR1 is SNHLY and CDR2 FYNNEI. The CDR3 loop reads CANRGQGYGYTF. Written as DNA, the CDR3 is TGTGCCAACAGGGGACAAGGCTATGGCTACACCTTC.

The CDR3 sequence: CASSGTGTLQETQYF. CDR3 sequence (DNA): TGTGCCAGCAGTGGAACAGGGACCTTACAAGAGACCCAGTACTTC. This chain connects TRBV6-1 to TRBJ2-5, with D possibly matching TRBD1 (6 bases). V gave up 4 bases and J gave up 2 bases, with 14 bases separating them. The CDR3 has 15 amino acids. Germline CDR1 is MNHNS and CDR2 is SASEGT.